The 3 T cell receptor beta chains below come from one sample, sequenced in a study of OX40 agonist ivuxolimab in advanced cancers. TCRdb keeps only in-frame clones here, not all; method: immunoSEQ multiplex PCR. The sample contains 50,000 to 65,000 clones, approximately 88% of which appear only once. Sequenced here: CD4+ or CD8+ T cells sorted from blood, sampled in a trial of the OX40 agonist ivuxolimab. The source is an adult with an advanced solid tumor such as melanoma, head and neck, liver or kidney cancer.

In its sample, this clone was seen once. The rearrangement links TRBV7-3 to TRBJ1-1; D is ambiguous. This CDR3 spans 14 amino acids. V was shortened by 8 bases and J by 5 bases, with 18 bases between the two germline ends. The V gene's germline CDR1 is SGHTA and CDR2 FQGTGA. Written as DNA, the CDR3 is TGTGCCAGCTCCCTGGGTTCTCAAGGGACTGAAGCTTTCTTT. Translated, it gives CASSLGSQGTEAFF.

The chain joins TRBV10-3 to TRBJ2-2; either TRBD1 or TRBD2 may supply D (5 bases each). CDR1 and CDR2 from the germline V gene are ENHRY and SYGVKD. The CDR3 runs 12 residues. The germline V and J ends were trimmed by 10 bases and 7 bases, with 13 bases remaining between them. The CDR3 DNA reads TGTGCCACCCTCGCTGGGGGCGGGGAGCTGTTTTTT. It specifies CATLAGGGELFF.

The chain links TRBV6-5 to TRBJ2-7, with a weak D call TRBD2 (6 bases). The germline V gene encodes CDR1 MNHEY and CDR2 SVGAGI. V was shortened by 10 bases and J by 0 bases, with 16 bases between the two germline ends. This CDR3 has 14 amino acids. The CDR3 nucleotides read TGTGCCACCCGTCAGGGACTCAGCTCCTACGAGCAGTACTTC. It translates to CATRQGLSSYEQYF.